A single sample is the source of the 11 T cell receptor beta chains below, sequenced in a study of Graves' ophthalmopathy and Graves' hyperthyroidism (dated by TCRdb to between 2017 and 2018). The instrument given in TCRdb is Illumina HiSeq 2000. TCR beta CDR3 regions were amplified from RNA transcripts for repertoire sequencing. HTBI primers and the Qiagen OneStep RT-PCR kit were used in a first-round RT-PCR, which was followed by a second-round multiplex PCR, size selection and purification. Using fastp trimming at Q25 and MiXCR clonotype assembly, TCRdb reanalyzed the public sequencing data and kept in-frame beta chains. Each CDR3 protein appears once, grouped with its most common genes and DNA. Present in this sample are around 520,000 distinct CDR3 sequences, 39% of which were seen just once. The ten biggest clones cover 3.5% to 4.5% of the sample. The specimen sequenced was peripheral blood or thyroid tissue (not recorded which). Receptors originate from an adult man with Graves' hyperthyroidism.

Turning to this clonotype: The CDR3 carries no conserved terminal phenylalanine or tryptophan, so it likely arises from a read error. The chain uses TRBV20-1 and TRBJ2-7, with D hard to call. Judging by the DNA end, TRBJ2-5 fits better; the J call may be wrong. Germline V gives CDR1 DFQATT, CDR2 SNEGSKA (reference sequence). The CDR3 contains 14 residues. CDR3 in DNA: TGCAGTGCTGGAGACGCCGAGGACGGCGGGACCCAGTACCTC. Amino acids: CSAGDAEDGGTQYL.

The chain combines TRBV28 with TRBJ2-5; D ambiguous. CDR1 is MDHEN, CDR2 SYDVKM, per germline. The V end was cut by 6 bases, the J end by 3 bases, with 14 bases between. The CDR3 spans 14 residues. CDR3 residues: CASSRMPGKETQYF. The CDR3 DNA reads TGTGCCAGCAGCCGAATGCCGGGCAAAGAGACCCAGTACTTC.

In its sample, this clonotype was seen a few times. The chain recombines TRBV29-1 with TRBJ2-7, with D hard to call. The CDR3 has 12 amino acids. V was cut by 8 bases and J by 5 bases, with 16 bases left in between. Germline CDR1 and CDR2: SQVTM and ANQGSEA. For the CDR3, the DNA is TGCAGCTTGGCCGTCCTTATCGACGAGCAGTACTTC. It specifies CSLAVLIDEQYF.

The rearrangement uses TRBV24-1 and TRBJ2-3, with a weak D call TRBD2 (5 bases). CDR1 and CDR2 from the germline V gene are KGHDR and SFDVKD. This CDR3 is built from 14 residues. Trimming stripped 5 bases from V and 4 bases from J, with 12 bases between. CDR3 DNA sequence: TGTGCCACCAGTGTAGAGGGTGGCGCAGATACGCAGTATTTT. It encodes CATSVEGGADTQYF.

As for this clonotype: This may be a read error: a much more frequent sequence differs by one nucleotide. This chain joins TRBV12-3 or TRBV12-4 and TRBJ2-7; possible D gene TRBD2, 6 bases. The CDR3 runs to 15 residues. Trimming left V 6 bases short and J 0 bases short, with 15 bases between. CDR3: CASRIWDGSSYEQYF. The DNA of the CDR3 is TGTGCCAGCAGGATCTGGGACGGGAGCTCCTACGAGCAGTACTTC.

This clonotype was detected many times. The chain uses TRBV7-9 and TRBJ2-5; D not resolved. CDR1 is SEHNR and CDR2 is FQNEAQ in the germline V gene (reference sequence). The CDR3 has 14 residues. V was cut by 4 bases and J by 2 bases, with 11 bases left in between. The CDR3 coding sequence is TGTGCCAGCAGCTCCAACAAGATACAAGAGACCCAGTACTTC. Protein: CASSSNKIQETQYF.

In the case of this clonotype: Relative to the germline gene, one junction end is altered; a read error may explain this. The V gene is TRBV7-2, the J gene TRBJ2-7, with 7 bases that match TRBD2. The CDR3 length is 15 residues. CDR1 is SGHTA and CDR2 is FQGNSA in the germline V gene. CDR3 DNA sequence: TGTGCCAGCAGCTTAGGGGTGCGGGGGAACAATGAGCAGCTCTTC. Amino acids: CASSLGVRGNNEQLF. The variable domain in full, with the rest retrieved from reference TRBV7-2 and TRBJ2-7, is GAGVSQSPSNKVTEKGKDVELRCDPISGHTALYWYRQSLGQGLEFLIYFQGNSAPDKSGLPSDRFSAERTGGSVSTLTIQRTQQEDSAVYLCASSLGVRGNNEQLFGPGTRLTVT.

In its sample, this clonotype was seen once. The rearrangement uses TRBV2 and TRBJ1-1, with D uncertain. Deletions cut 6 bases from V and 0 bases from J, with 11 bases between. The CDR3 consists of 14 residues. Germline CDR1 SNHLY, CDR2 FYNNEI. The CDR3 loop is CASSHVNMNTEAFF. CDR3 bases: TGTGCCAGCAGCCACGTCAACATGAACACTGAAGCTTTCTTT.

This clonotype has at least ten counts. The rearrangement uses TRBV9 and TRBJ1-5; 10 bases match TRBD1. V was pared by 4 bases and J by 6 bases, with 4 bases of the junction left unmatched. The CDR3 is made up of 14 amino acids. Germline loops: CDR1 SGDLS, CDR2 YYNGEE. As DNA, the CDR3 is TGTGCCAGCAGCCCTGGACAGGGGGTTCAGCCCCAGCATTTT. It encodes CASSPGQGVQPQHF.

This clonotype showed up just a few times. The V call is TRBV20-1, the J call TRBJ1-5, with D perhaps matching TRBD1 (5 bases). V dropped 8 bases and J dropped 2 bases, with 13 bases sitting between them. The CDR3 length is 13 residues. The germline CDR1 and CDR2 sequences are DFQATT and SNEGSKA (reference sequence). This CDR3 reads CSIQGDGNQPQHF. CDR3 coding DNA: TGCAGTATCCAGGGTGATGGCAATCAGCCCCAGCATTTT.

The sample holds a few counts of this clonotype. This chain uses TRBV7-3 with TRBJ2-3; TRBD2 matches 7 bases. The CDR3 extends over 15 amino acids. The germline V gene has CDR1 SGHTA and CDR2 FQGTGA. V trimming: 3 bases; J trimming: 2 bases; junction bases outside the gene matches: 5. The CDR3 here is CASSLIGGNTDTQYF. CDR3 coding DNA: TGTGCCAGCAGCTTGATCGGGGGGAACACAGATACGCAGTATTTT.